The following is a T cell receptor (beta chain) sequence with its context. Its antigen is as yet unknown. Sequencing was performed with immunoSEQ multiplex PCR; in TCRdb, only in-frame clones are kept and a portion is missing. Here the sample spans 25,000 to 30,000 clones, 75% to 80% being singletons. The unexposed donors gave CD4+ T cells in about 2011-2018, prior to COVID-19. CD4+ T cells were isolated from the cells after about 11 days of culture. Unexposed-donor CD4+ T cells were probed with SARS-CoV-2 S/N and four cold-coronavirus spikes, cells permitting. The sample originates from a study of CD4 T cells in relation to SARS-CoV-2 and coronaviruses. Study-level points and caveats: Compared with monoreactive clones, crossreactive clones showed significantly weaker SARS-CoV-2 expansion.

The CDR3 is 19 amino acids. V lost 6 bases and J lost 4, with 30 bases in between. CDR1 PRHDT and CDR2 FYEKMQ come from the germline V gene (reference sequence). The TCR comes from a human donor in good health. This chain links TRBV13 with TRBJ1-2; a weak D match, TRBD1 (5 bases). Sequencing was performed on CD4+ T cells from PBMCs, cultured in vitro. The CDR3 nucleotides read TGTGCCAGCAGTTTTAGGGGCCACAAAGGGGCCGGACGAGGCTATGGCTACACCTTC. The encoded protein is CASSFRGHKGAGRGYGYTF.